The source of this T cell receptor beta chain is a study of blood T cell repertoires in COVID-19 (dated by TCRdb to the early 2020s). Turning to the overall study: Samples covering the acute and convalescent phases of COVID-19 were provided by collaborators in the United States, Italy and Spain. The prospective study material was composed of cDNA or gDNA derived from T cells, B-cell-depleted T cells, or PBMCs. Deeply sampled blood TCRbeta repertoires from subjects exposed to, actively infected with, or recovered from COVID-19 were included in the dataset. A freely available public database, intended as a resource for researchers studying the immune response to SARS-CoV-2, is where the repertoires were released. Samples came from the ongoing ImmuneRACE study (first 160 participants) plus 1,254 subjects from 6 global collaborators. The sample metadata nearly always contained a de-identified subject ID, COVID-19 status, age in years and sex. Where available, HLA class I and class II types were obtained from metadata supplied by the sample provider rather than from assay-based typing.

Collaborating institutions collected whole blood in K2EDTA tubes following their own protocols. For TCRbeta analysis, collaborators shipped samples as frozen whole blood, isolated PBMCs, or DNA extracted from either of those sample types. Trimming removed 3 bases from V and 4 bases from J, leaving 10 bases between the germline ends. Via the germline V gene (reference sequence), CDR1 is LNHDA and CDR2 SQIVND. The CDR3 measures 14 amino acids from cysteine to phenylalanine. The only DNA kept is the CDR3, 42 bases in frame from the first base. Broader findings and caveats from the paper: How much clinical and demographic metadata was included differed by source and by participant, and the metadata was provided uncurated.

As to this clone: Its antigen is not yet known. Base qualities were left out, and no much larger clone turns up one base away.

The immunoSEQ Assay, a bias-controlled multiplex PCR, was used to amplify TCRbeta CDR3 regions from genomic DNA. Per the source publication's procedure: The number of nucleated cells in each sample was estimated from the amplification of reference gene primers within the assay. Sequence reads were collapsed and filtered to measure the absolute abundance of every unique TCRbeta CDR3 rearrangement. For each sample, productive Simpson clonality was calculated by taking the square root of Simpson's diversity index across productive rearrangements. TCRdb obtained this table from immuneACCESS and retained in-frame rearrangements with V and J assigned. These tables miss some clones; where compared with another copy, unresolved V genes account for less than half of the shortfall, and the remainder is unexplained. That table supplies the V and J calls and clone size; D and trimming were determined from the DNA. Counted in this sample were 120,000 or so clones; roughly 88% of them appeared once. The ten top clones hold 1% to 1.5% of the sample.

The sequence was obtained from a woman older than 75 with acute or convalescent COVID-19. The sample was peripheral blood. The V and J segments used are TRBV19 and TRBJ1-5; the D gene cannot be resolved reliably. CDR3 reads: CASSMRVWNQPQHF. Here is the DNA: TGTGCCAGTAGTATGAGGGTTTGGAATCAGCCCCAGCATTTT.